This TCR beta chain was captured in a study of blood T cells in healthy people across ages. The trim removed 6 bases at V and 7 bases at J, leaving 17 bases unmatched. The CDR3 contains 16 residues. Per germline, CDR1 MDHEN and CDR2 SYDVKM. Combining a sample-barcoded 5' primer with a J-beta primer mix, a second PCR ran for about 6 to 11 cycles. At least 2.5 million CDR3-containing paired-end reads were obtained per sample. Via MiXCR, TCRdb re-called the 5' RACE reads, giving one row per CDR3 protein. The table has 1.5 million to 2 million distinct CDR3 sequences, about 49% seen once. Sample: blood. The chain uses TRBV28 and TRBJ2-7; 8 nucleotides align to TRBD2. The clonotype originates from a woman in her 40s in good health. The CDR3 DNA sequence: TGTGCCAGCAGATTACCAGCGGGGGATCTGGGGAATGAGCAGTACTTC. This encodes CASRLPAGDLGNEQYF.